The next 10 T cell receptor beta chains were all read from a single sample in a study of blood T cell repertoires in COVID-19. Produced via immunoSEQ multiplex PCR; TCRdb's table is partial and in-frame only. The table includes just over 60,000 clones, roughly 84% detected once. What was sequenced was peripheral blood. All receptors come from an elderly woman with active or convalescent COVID-19.

This chain links TRBV19 with TRBJ2-2; possibly TRBD1 for D (5 bases). V dropped 6 bases and J dropped 2 bases, with 10 bases sitting between them. The CDR3 totals 14 residues. Germline CDR1 LNHDA, CDR2 SQIVND (reference sequence). CDR3 loop: CASRTQGNTGELFF. The CDR3 DNA follows: TGTGCCAGTAGGACGCAGGGTAACACCGGGGAGCTGTTTTTT.

This chain joins TRBV9 and TRBJ2-5, with D hard to call. The germline V gene has CDR1 SGDLS and CDR2 YYNGEE. The CDR3 is 15 residues long. V lost 0 bases and J lost 4, with 13 bases in between. CDR3 in DNA: TGTGCCAGCAGCGTAGGAGGCCGAGTGAGAGAGACCCAGTACTTC. Protein sequence: CASSVGGRVRETQYF.

The V gene is TRBV6-5, the J gene TRBJ1-6; 7 nucleotides line up with TRBD1. This CDR3 contains 14 residues. Germline assignment: CDR1 MNHEY and CDR2 SVGAGI. After removal of 6 bases from V and 4 bases from J, the junction contained 3 bases not matched to a gene. CDR3 sequence: CASSGGQYNSPLHF. The CDR3 DNA sequence: TGTGCCAGCAGCGGGGGACAGTATAATTCACCCCTCCACTTT.

Here the CDR3 reads CASSLVVSGMETQYF. CDR3 in DNA: TGCGCCAGCAGCTTGGTTGTTAGCGGGATGGAGACCCAGTACTTC. The chain carries TRBV5-1 and TRBJ2-5; 8 positions match TRBD2. Germline V gene lookup returns CDR1 SGHRS and CDR2 YFSETQ. The CDR3 totals 15 residues. The V segment lost 0 bases and the J segment 5 bases; nucleotides outside the gene matches: 6.

J is TRBJ1-1 and V is TRBV7-8; 11 bases are shared with TRBD1. Germline V gene data show CDR1 as SGHVS and CDR2 as FQNEAQ. The CDR3 totals 15 residues. The V segment lost 5 bases and the J segment 3 bases; nucleotides outside the gene matches: 5. CDR3 DNA sequence: TGTGCCAGCAGCCAGAGGACAGGGGGCTACACTGAAGCTTTCTTT. This encodes CASSQRTGGYTEAFF.

This clone showed up just once. The J gene is TRBJ1-2, the V gene TRBV7-3; the D gene is possibly TRBD1 (6 bases). The germline CDR1 and CDR2 sequences are SGHTA and FQGTGA. The CDR3 is 14 amino acids. V was shortened by 5 bases and J by 6 bases, with 16 bases between the two germline ends. CDR3 in amino acids: CASSNAGARDGYTF. CDR3 DNA: TGTGCCAGCAGCAATGCAGGGGCGCGCGATGGCTACACCTTC.

This chain joins TRBV5-1 and TRBJ2-3; TRBD2 agrees at 15 bases. The germline CDR1 and CDR2 sequences are SGHRS and YFSETQ. This CDR3 is 15 amino acids long. The V gene end was trimmed by 8 bases and the J gene end by 6 bases; junction bases not matched to a gene: 7. The CDR3 DNA follows: TGCGCCAGTCGGACTAGCGGGGGGGCCGGGGATACGCAGTATTTT. As protein: CASRTSGGAGDTQYF.

The chain uses TRBV7-2 and TRBJ2-7; 8 bases match TRBD1. Germline V lookup: CDR1 SGHTA, CDR2 FQGNSA. V lost 5 bases, J lost 4 bases, and 10 bases stayed unmatched. This CDR3 is 15 amino acids long. The CDR3 nucleotides are TGTGCCAGCAGCACCCAGGGGGCAGGGCAGTACGAGCAGTACTTC. Encoded protein: CASSTQGAGQYEQYF.

V is TRBV19 and J is TRBJ1-3; D not certain. Germline V gene data show CDR1 as LNHDA and CDR2 as SQIVND (reference sequence). Trimming shortened V by 5 bases and J by 2 bases, and 16 bases separated the two germline ends. This CDR3 spans 16 amino acids. CDR3 loop: CASSEWAISPGNTIYF. The CDR3 nucleotides read TGTGCCAGTAGTGAGTGGGCCATCAGCCCTGGAAACACCATATATTTT.

The chain recombines TRBV9 with TRBJ2-7; possibly TRBD1 for D (6 bases). Germline V gene data show CDR1 as SGDLS and CDR2 as YYNGEE. The germline V and J ends were trimmed by 3 bases and 1 base, with 14 bases remaining between them. The CDR3 consists of 15 residues. CDR3 loop: CASSDGTGQSYEQYF. The CDR3 bases are TGTGCCAGCAGCGACGGAACAGGACAGTCCTACGAGCAGTACTTC.